Below, one T cell receptor beta chain is given with its context. CDR1 is GTSNPN and CDR2 is SVGIG in the germline V gene (reference sequence). The CDR3 is 12 residues long. Deletions cut 5 bases from V and 1 base from J, with 8 bases between. The table came from immunoSEQ multiplex PCR; TCRdb's copy has only in-frame clones and leaves some out. The sample lists tens of thousands of clones; nearly 90% were seen once. These data belong to a study of blood T cell repertoires in COVID-19. Study information: Material from acute and convalescent COVID-19 was sourced from the United States, Italy and Spain. Nucleic acid was either cDNA or gDNA, and it came from T cells, B-cell-depleted T cells, or PBMCs.

Sequencing was done on a sample of peripheral blood. The V call is TRBV30, the J call TRBJ2-5; D possibly corresponds to TRBD2 (6 bases). This sequence originates from a human donor in a cohort sampled during active COVID-19. CDR3 bases: TGTGCCTGGGGGGACTTCCAAGAGACCCAGTACTTC. This translates into CAWGDFQETQYF.